These 32 T cell receptor beta chains originate from one sample sequenced in a study of cytomegalovirus exposure and HLA in healthy donors. The PCR employed 60 Vbeta primers together with 13 Jbeta primers. Sequencing used immunoSEQ multiplex PCR; TCRdb keeps in-frame clones, though not all of them. The data contain 160,000 or so clones, approximately 83% of them singletons. Sequencing input: PBMCs. The receptors here all came from a woman aged 18-29 years in good health and CMV-seronegative.

This chain connects TRBV18 to TRBJ2-7, with 7 bases that match TRBD1. Germline V lookup: CDR1 KGHSH, CDR2 LQKENI. CDR3 length: 14 residues. The V and J ends lost 0 bases and 3 bases, in that order; junction bases with no gene match: 2. DNA of the CDR3: TGTGCCAGCTCACCACCTGCAGGGGGCTACGAGCAGTACTTC. Its translation: CASSPPAGGYEQYF.

This clone was counted once. This chain joins TRBV5-1 and TRBJ1-1; no reliable D call. The CDR3 runs to 15 residues. Germline V gene sequence: CDR1 SGHRS, CDR2 YFSETQ. The ends were cut back, 0 bases at V and 7 bases at J, with 16 bases in the middle. CDR3 nucleotides: TGCGCCAGCAGCTTGGTGGCAGGCCCTACGGATGAAGCTTTCTTT. Amino acid sequence: CASSLVAGPTDEAFF.

The CDR3 nucleotides are TGTGCCAGCAGTTCTCGTCCAGGGGCAGGGAATCAGCCCCAGCATTTT. Translation gives CASSSRPGAGNQPQHF. The gene calls are TRBV6-6 and TRBJ1-5; weak D call: TRBD1 (6 bases). V was cut by 4 bases and J by 4 bases, with 17 bases left in between. CDR1 MNHNY and CDR2 SVGAGI come from the germline V gene (reference sequence). The CDR3 spans 16 residues.

Written as DNA, the CDR3 is TGTGCCAGCAGTCCTCACAGGGGTCTCAACAATGAGCAGTTCTTC. Translated, it gives CASSPHRGLNNEQFF. The chain recombines TRBV7-9 with TRBJ2-1, with 7 bases lining up with TRBD1. The CDR3 totals 15 residues. Germline assignment: CDR1 SEHNR and CDR2 FQNEAQ (reference sequence). Losses at the gene ends were 6 bases for V and 5 bases for J; bases not matched to a gene: 10.

The V call is TRBV11-3, the J call TRBJ1-2; D perhaps matches TRBD1 (5 bases). V shed 5 bases and J shed 6 bases, with 28 bases lying between them. The germline gives CDR1 SGHNT, CDR2 YENEEA. This CDR3 spans 18 amino acids. CDR3 sequence (DNA): TGTGCCAGCAGCCCTATCCGGGACTCTAAGGGCTATAGCCATGGCTACACCTTC. This sequence encodes CASSPIRDSKGYSHGYTF.

V usage is TRBV7-2 and J usage is TRBJ2-5; 9 positions match TRBD2. V shed 1 base and J 6 bases; nucleotides not matched to a gene: 6. Germline V gene data show CDR1 as SGHTA and CDR2 as FQGNSA. The CDR3 has 15 amino acids. The CDR3 DNA reads as TGTGCCAGCAGCTTAGGACTAGCGGAGAGGAAGACCCAGTACTTC. Protein sequence: CASSLGLAERKTQYF. The whole variable domain, remainder taken from reference TRBV7-2 and TRBJ2-5, is GAGVSQSPSNKVTEKGKDVELRCDPISGHTALYWYRQSLGQGLEFLIYFQGNSAPDKSGLPSDRFSAERTGGSVSTLTIQRTQQEDSAVYLCASSLGLAERKTQYFGPGTRLLVL.

CDR3 in amino acids: CACSAQGNQPQHF. CDR3 DNA sequence: TGTGCCTGCTCAGCACAGGGAAATCAGCCCCAGCATTTT. The chain uses TRBV30 and TRBJ1-5; D perhaps matches TRBD1 (6 bases). The CDR3 contains 13 residues. Germline V gives CDR1 GTSNPN, CDR2 SVGIG (reference sequence). Trimming pared 6 bases from V and 4 bases from J, leaving 13 bases between.

V usage is TRBV9 and J usage is TRBJ2-7, with no clear D. With 0 bases removed from V and 4 bases from J, the gap between germline ends came to 14 bases. This CDR3 region has 15 residues. From germline, CDR1 is SGDLS and CDR2 YYNGEE. CDR3 bases: TGTGCCAGCAGCGTAGGCCTAATTAATCGTTACGAGCAGTACTTC. Its translation is CASSVGLINRYEQYF. Complete variable domain (other parts from reference TRBV9 and TRBJ2-7): DSGVTQTPKHLITATGQRVTLRCSPRSGDLSVYWYQQSLDQGLQFLIQYYNGEERAKGNILERFSAQQFPDLHSELNLSSLELGDSALYFCASSVGLINRYEQYFGPGTRLTVT.

This chain links TRBV15 with TRBJ2-3; 13 bases are shared with TRBD2. Per germline, CDR1 LNHNV and CDR2 YYDKDF (reference sequence). CDR3 length equals 16 residues. V shed 1 base, J shed 5 bases, and the junction held 3 bases outside the gene matches. CDR3 in amino acids: CATSRGTSGGGDTQYF. CDR3 nucleotides: TGTGCCACCAGCAGAGGGACTAGCGGGGGTGGAGATACGCAGTATTTT.

The CDR3 DNA reads TGTGCCAGCAGCTTAGCGAGATCTGGGGCCAACGTCCTGACTTTC. It yields the protein CASSLARSGANVLTF. The chain is built from TRBV7-8 and TRBJ2-6; D call uncertain. The CDR3 runs to 15 residues. V lost 0 bases, J lost 1 base, and 4 bases lay in between. Germline lookup yields CDR1 SGHVS and CDR2 FQNEAQ.

The chain employs TRBV11-2 and TRBJ2-7; 9 bases are shared with TRBD1. The CDR3 spans 13 residues. The germline CDR1 and CDR2 sequences are SGHAT and FQNNGV. Trimming took 11 bases from V and 6 from J; bases not matched to a gene: 11. CDR3 sequence (DNA): TGTGCCGGATCACAGGGGGCGCTTTCCGAGCAGTACTTC. Its protein is CAGSQGALSEQYF.

The V call is TRBV27, the J call TRBJ1-2; D is unclear. Trimming removed 7 bases at V and 6 bases at J, with 18 bases between. CDR3 length: 14 amino acids. Germline CDR1 is MNHEY and CDR2 is SMNVEV (reference sequence). This chain's CDR3 is CASTQRDSVDGYTF. DNA for the CDR3: TGTGCCAGCACTCAACGGGATTCCGTGGATGGCTACACCTTC.

The CDR3 DNA is TGTGCCAGTAGTGTAACCTCAGGACAGGGAGACACCGGGGAGCTGTTTTTT. This gives the protein CASSVTSGQGDTGELFF. The J gene is TRBJ2-2, the V gene TRBV19, with 8 positions matching TRBD1. Germline loops: CDR1 LNHDA, CDR2 SQIVND (reference sequence). Trimming at V came to 5 bases and at J to 3 bases, leaving 11 bases not matched to a gene. The CDR3 has 17 amino acids. The full variable domain, in which reference TRBV19 and TRBJ2-2 provide the parts outside the CDR3, is DGGITQSPKYLFRKEGQNVTLSCEQNLNHDAMYWYRQDPGQGLRLIYYSQIVNDFQKGDIAEGYSVSREKKESFPLTVTSAQKNPTAFYLCASSVTSGQGDTGELFFGEGSRLTVL.

This CDR3 is CASSVDTTNTEAFF. The DNA of the CDR3 is TGTGCCAGCAGCGTCGACACCACGAACACTGAAGCTTTCTTT. This chain connects TRBV9 to TRBJ1-1; D gene unclear. The CDR3 is made up of 14 amino acids. Germline V CDR1 and CDR2: SGDLS, YYNGEE. V was trimmed by 2 bases and J by 1 base, leaving 9 bases between them.

Concerning this clone: Different DNA sequences within this sample yield the same CDR3. The chain carries TRBV28 and TRBJ1-1, with TRBD1 identical over 9 bases. Losses at the gene ends were 6 bases for V and 5 bases for J; bases not matched to a gene: 4. Germline V gene data show CDR1 as MDHEN and CDR2 as SYDVKM. The CDR3 consists of 13 residues. The CDR3 spells CASRRQGGTEAFF. The CDR3 nucleotides read TGTGCCAGCAGAAGACAGGGGGGAACTGAAGCTTTCTTT.

This sequence joins TRBV19 and TRBJ2-5; unclear D gene. Trimming shortened V by 6 bases and J by 5 bases, and 7 bases separated the two germline ends. Looked up from germline, CDR1 is LNHDA and CDR2 is SQIVND (reference sequence). This CDR3 region has 11 residues. The CDR3: CASSHGETQYF. DNA for the CDR3: TGTGCCAGTAGCCACGGGGAGACCCAGTACTTC.

The V and J genes are TRBV30 and TRBJ1-1; 8 nucleotides line up with TRBD1. CDR1 and CDR2 (germline): GTSNPN, SVGIG (reference sequence). V gave up 4 bases and J gave up 4 bases; unmatched junction bases: 8. The CDR3 is made up of 14 amino acids. The CDR3 spells CAWTPRGQGTEAFF. The CDR3 nucleotides are TGTGCCTGGACCCCCCGAGGACAGGGCACTGAAGCTTTCTTT.

CDR3 in amino acids: CASSLPGIIKGNTIYF. For the CDR3, the DNA is TGTGCCAGCAGCTTACCGGGGATCATTAAGGGAAACACCATATATTTT. This chain joins TRBV7-6 and TRBJ1-3; D call uncertain. The V and J ends lost 2 bases and 4 bases respectively, with 15 bases between them. The CDR3 has 16 residues. The V gene's germline CDR1 is SGHVS and CDR2 FNYEAQ.

In its sample, this clone was seen a few times. This chain joins TRBV7-9 and TRBJ1-2; 12 nucleotides line up with TRBD1. The V gene's germline CDR1 is SEHNR and CDR2 FQNEAQ (reference sequence). The CDR3 has 15 residues. V lost 1 base and J lost 8; bases outside the gene matches: 5. The CDR3 reads CASSLVGQGARGYTF. The CDR3 nucleotides read TGTGCCAGCAGCTTAGTGGGACAGGGGGCCAGGGGCTACACCTTC.

With respect to this clone: Germline and junction disagree at one end, which may indicate a read error. The chain recombines TRBV5-1 with TRBJ2-1, with TRBD1 matching 7 bases. The germline V gene encodes CDR1 SGHRS and CDR2 YFSETQ. The CDR3 is 15 residues long. The CDR3 sequence: CASSLARGPRNERFF. CDR3 DNA sequence: TGCGCCAGCAGCTTGGCAAGGGGGCCTAGGAATGAGCGGTTCTTC.

J is TRBJ2-5 and V is TRBV6-5; 11 positions agree with TRBD2. Germline lookup yields CDR1 MNHEY and CDR2 SVGAGI. J was trimmed by 1 base and V by 6 bases; bases with no gene match: 4. This CDR3 contains 15 residues. CDR3 loop: CASRLAGGLQETQYF. In DNA form, the CDR3 reads TGTGCCAGCAGGCTAGCGGGGGGCCTCCAAGAGACCCAGTACTTC.

The chain uses TRBV10-3 and TRBJ1-2; the D is unclear. CDR3 length equals 15 residues. Germline V CDR1 and CDR2: ENHRY, SYGVKD. Trimming took 0 bases from V and 2 from J, leaving 10 bases between them. The CDR3 nucleotides read TGTGCCATCAGTGAGTCTGAGGTTTTCAACTATGGCTACACCTTC. Translation: CAISESEVFNYGYTF.

V and J are TRBV6-1 and TRBJ2-7, with D unclear. The V gene's germline CDR1 is MNHNS and CDR2 SASEGT. CDR3 size: 12 residues. V shed 5 bases and J shed 4 bases, with 9 bases lying between them. CDR3 sequence: CASSSQAYEQYF. The DNA for the CDR3 is TGTGCCAGCAGTTCTCAGGCTTACGAGCAGTACTTC.

V usage is TRBV12-1 and J usage is TRBJ1-5; TRBD1 is the table's D call and was not checked against the DNA. TRBV12-1 is flagged as a pseudogene. CDR3 length equals 17 residues. Here the CDR3 reads CASSFHRVSDEYQPQHF. The CDR3 region has the DNA TGTGCCAGCAGCTTTCACAGGGTCTCGGACGAGTATCAGCCCCAGCATTTT.

This CDR3 reads CASSQVGIPLGAQETQYF. Written as DNA, the CDR3 is TGCGCCAGCAGCCAAGTCGGAATCCCTCTGGGGGCTCAAGAGACCCAGTACTTC. The rearrangement links TRBV4-1 to TRBJ2-5, with TRBD1 as a possible D gene (6 bases). The CDR3 sequence is 18 residues long. Germline V lookup: CDR1 MGHRA, CDR2 YSYEKL. Trimming left V 1 base short and J 2 bases short, with 20 bases between.

The V call is TRBV9, the J call TRBJ2-1, with TRBD1 as a possible D gene (5 bases). V lost 2 bases, J lost 4 bases, and 7 bases lay in between. The CDR3 runs 13 residues. Looked up from germline, CDR1 is SGDLS and CDR2 is YYNGEE. CDR3 loop: CASSVPGYNEQFF. In nucleotides, the CDR3 is TGTGCCAGCAGCGTGCCAGGGTACAATGAGCAGTTCTTC.

The J gene is TRBJ1-5, the V gene TRBV10-2; perhaps TRBD1 as D (5 bases). The germline gives CDR1 WSHSY, CDR2 SAAADI. The V and J ends lost 2 bases and 4 bases respectively, with 6 bases between them. CDR3 length: 13 amino acids. This CDR3 is CASSEGGNQPQHF. The CDR3 coding sequence is TGCGCCAGCAGTGAGGGGGGGAATCAGCCCCAGCATTTT.

J is TRBJ1-1 and V is TRBV19; D might be TRBD1 (6 bases). Germline V gives CDR1 LNHDA, CDR2 SQIVND (reference sequence). The CDR3 is 15 amino acids. Trimming removed 3 bases from V and 3 bases from J, with 14 bases in between. The CDR3, as DNA: TGTGCCAGTAGTATTAGAGGGGGTTCGCACACTGAAGCTTTCTTT. Its translation is CASSIRGGSHTEAFF. The full variable domain, with the rest looked up from reference TRBV19 and TRBJ1-1, is DGGITQSPKYLFRKEGQNVTLSCEQNLNHDAMYWYRQDPGQGLRLIYYSQIVNDFQKGDIAEGYSVSREKKESFPLTVTSAQKNPTAFYLCASSIRGGSHTEAFFGQGTRLTVV.

This clone was detected many times. The gene calls are TRBV11-2 and TRBJ2-7; tentative D call: TRBD1 (6 bases). The CDR3 is made up of 18 amino acids. Germline V gives CDR1 SGHAT, CDR2 FQNNGV. Trimming shortened V by 4 bases and J by 4 bases, and 26 bases separated the two germline ends. CDR3 sequence: CASSSINRARGFLYEQYF. CDR3 in DNA: TGTGCCAGCAGCTCAATTAATCGGGCAAGGGGGTTCCTTTACGAGCAGTACTTC.

The V gene is TRBV2, the J gene TRBJ2-1; D is possibly TRBD2 (5 bases). Germline CDR1 is SNHLY and CDR2 is FYNNEI. Trimming removed 5 bases at V and 8 bases at J, with 7 bases between. The CDR3 length is 11 residues. CDR3 nucleotide sequence: TGTGCCAGCAGTTACGGGGATGAGCAGTTCTTC. Amino acid sequence: CASSYGDEQFF.

This chain connects TRBV2 to TRBJ2-5; D is unresolved. Matching the DNA end better, TRBJ2-7 makes the J call doubtful. There are 16 residues in the CDR3. In germline, CDR1 is SNHLY, CDR2 FYNNEI. CDR3 region: CASSEGRPDLAYEQYF. In nucleotides, the CDR3 is TGTGCCAGCAGTGAAGGGCGGCCCGACTTGGCCTACGAGCAGTACTTC.

The genes are TRBV6-1 and TRBJ2-5; D might be TRBD2 (5 bases). The CDR3 sequence is 13 residues long. V gave up 2 bases and J gave up 5 bases, with 9 bases separating them. Per the germline V gene, CDR1 is MNHNS and CDR2 is SASEGT. This CDR3 is CASSERGSETQYF. The CDR3 region has the DNA TGTGCCAGCAGTGAACGGGGTTCGGAGACCCAGTACTTC.